The 26 T cell receptor beta chains below all came from one sample that was sequenced in a study of beta chain features in type 1 diabetes. Expressed TCRB transcripts were sequenced because the entire RNA isolate underwent reverse transcription. Assay used: immunoSEQ multiplex PCR; TCRdb lists only in-frame clones, some missing. The table lists about 230,000 clones, about 9.3% of them singletons. The sample taken for sequencing was naive CD4+ T cells from blood. These TCRs come from a woman between 18 and 29 years old in good health.

This clone occurred a few times. This CDR3 reads CASSLSQNYGYTF. In DNA, the CDR3 is TGTGCCAGCAGCCTTTCCCAGAACTATGGCTACACCTTC. The V call is TRBV5-8, the J call TRBJ1-2, with D uncertain. This CDR3 comprises 13 residues. Trimming cost V 4 bases and J 2 bases, with 9 bases left between them. Germline lookup yields CDR1 SGHTS and CDR2 YDEGEE.

This clone turned up a few times. The chain has TRBV7-2 and TRBJ2-7; 8 bases fit TRBD1. The CDR3 sequence is 14 residues long. Germline CDR1 and CDR2: SGHTA and FQGNSA. V was pared by 4 bases and J by 1 base, with 3 bases of the junction left unmatched. CDR3 nucleotides: TGTGCCAGCAGCTCTAGGACAGGGTCCTACGAGCAGTACTTC. Translation gives CASSSRTGSYEQYF.

The chain joins TRBV5-4 to TRBJ2-7, with D perhaps TRBD1 (5 bases). The CDR3 covers 15 residues. V lost 0 bases and J lost 3, with 13 bases in between. Germline V CDR1 and CDR2: SGHNT, YYREEE (reference sequence). The CDR3 coding sequence is TGTGCCAGCAGCTTGGTTCAGGGCTCGTACTACGAGCAGTACTTC. Its translation is CASSLVQGSYYEQYF.

This sequence joins TRBV12-5 and TRBJ2-2; 14 bases fit TRBD2. V was pared by 5 bases and J by 6 bases, with 5 bases of the junction left unmatched. The CDR3 spans 16 residues. CDR1 and CDR2 (germline): LGHNT, FRNRAP. The CDR3 sequence is CASGPGTSGSSGELFF. Written as DNA, the CDR3 is TGTGCTAGTGGTCCTGGGACTAGCGGGAGTTCCGGGGAGCTGTTTTTT.

A few counts support this clone. The J gene is TRBJ1-2, the V gene TRBV5-1, with 9 bases identical to TRBD1. This CDR3 contains 15 residues. The germline CDR1 and CDR2 sequences are SGHRS and YFSETQ. Unmatched junction bases numbered 5, after V lost 0 bases and J lost 5 bases. The DNA of the CDR3 is TGCGCCAGCAGCTTGGCGATCGGGACAGGGTATGGCTACACCTTC. Translation: CASSLAIGTGYGYTF.

This clone was recorded a few times. The J gene is TRBJ1-4, the V gene TRBV18, with 7 bases identical to TRBD1. CDR1 is KGHSH and CDR2 is LQKENI in the germline V gene. J lost 5 bases, V lost 1 base, and 4 bases had no gene match. This CDR3 comprises 15 residues. CDR3 protein: CASSPQGQRNEKLFF. The CDR3 region has the DNA TGTGCCAGCTCACCACAGGGACAGAGAAATGAAAAACTGTTTTTT.

This clone appeared a few times. The CDR3, as DNA: TGTGCCAGCAGTGAACAGGGGGCCACCGGGGAGCTGTTTTTT. Its translation: CASSEQGATGELFF. This chain uses TRBV6-4 with TRBJ2-2, with 9 bases lining up with TRBD1. V lost 3 bases to trimming and J lost 4 bases; unmatched junction nucleotides: 0. The CDR3 sequence is 14 residues long. Per germline, CDR1 MRHNA and CDR2 SNTAGT.

This clone has more than one count but fewer than ten. This rearrangement joins TRBV30 to TRBJ1-2, with D possibly being TRBD1 (5 bases). With 4 bases removed from V and 2 bases from J, the gap between germline ends came to 5 bases. The CDR3 length is 11 residues. Germline CDR1 is GTSNPN and CDR2 is SVGIG (reference sequence). The CDR3 DNA follows: TGTGCCTGGACAGGGAACTATGGCTACACCTTC. Protein product: CAWTGNYGYTF.

This clone was seen more than once but under ten times. This chain connects TRBV30 to TRBJ1-4; TRBD1 agrees at 8 bases. The J segment lost 4 bases and the V segment lost 0 bases, leaving 7 bases of the junction unmatched. The CDR3 contains 16 residues. Germline CDR1 GTSNPN, CDR2 SVGIG (reference sequence). The DNA of the CDR3 is TGTGCCTGGAGTGTACTTGGGGGACAGGATAATGAAAAACTGTTTTTT. Protein: CAWSVLGGQDNEKLFF.

The chain is built from TRBV14 and TRBJ2-7; the match to TRBD2 covers 8 bases. CDR1 SGHDN and CDR2 FVKESK come from the germline V gene. Germline trimming cut 1 base from V and 2 bases from J; bases unmatched to any gene: 7. The CDR3 is 16 residues long. The CDR3 nucleotides are TGTGCCAGCAGCCAAGCGAGCGGGAGACTCACCTACGAGCAGTACTTC. Translation: CASSQASGRLTYEQYF.

This clone was picked up a small number of times. V usage is TRBV13 and J usage is TRBJ1-1, with a possible D match to TRBD1 (5 bases). Germline V gene sequence: CDR1 PRHDT, CDR2 FYEKMQ (reference sequence). V was trimmed by 3 bases and J by 5 bases, leaving 10 bases between them. CDR3 size: 13 residues. The CDR3 here is CASSFGGATEAFF. The CDR3 DNA is TGTGCCAGCAGCTTCGGAGGGGCGACTGAAGCTTTCTTT.

This clone showed up just a few times. The chain couples TRBV5-1 to TRBJ2-3; 11 nucleotides match TRBD2. Trimming cost V 3 bases and J 2 bases; bases outside gene matches: 8. There are 17 residues in the CDR3. Germline loops: CDR1 SGHRS, CDR2 YFSETQ. This chain's CDR3 is CASSSGTSGRFTDTQYF. Here the CDR3 DNA reads TGCGCCAGCAGCTCAGGGACTAGCGGAAGATTCACAGATACGCAGTATTTT.

This clone was found a few times. This chain connects TRBV12-5 to TRBJ2-2, with D tentatively TRBD2 (5 bases). V was pared by 3 bases and J by 5 bases, with 10 bases between. Germline lookup yields CDR1 LGHNT and CDR2 FRNRAP. This CDR3 spans 14 amino acids. CDR3 in amino acids: CASGFFTGTGELFF. The CDR3 bases are TGTGCTAGTGGTTTTTTTACGGGGACCGGGGAGCTGTTTTTT. Based on the CDR3 plus reference TRBV12-5 and TRBJ2-2, the full variable domain is DARVTQTPRHKVTEMGQEVTMRCQPILGHNTVFWYRQTMMQGLELLAYFRNRAPLDDSGMPKDRFSAEMPDATLATLKIQPSEPRDSAVYFCASGFFTGTGELFFGEGSRLTVL.

This chain uses TRBV7-8 with TRBJ1-2; D may be TRBD1 (5 bases). In germline, CDR1 is SGHVS, CDR2 FQNEAQ. The CDR3 covers 13 residues. Deletions cut 2 bases from V and 2 bases from J, with 6 bases between. The CDR3 spells CASSLRQNYGYTF. The CDR3 DNA follows: TGTGCCAGCAGCTTAAGACAGAACTATGGCTACACCTTC.

Only a few counts were recorded for this clone. The chain's CDR3 is CASSLGQNYEQYF. CDR3 DNA sequence: TGCGCCAGCAGCTTGGGACAAAACTACGAGCAGTACTTC. This rearrangement joins TRBV5-1 to TRBJ2-7; no clear D. Germline CDR1 is SGHRS and CDR2 is YFSETQ. Trimming left V 0 bases short and J 3 bases short, with 7 bases between. The CDR3 has 13 residues.

This clone was detected only a few times. The chain carries TRBV25-1 and TRBJ1-2; the match to TRBD1 covers 8 bases. V gave up 0 bases and J gave up 4 bases; unmatched junction bases: 13. There are 18 residues in the CDR3. Germline V gives CDR1 MGHDK, CDR2 SYGVNS. This CDR3 reads CASSEYLGQGADAYGYTF. The CDR3 DNA is TGTGCCAGCAGTGAATATCTCGGACAGGGCGCGGACGCCTATGGCTACACCTTC.

The genes are TRBV4-1 and TRBJ2-1; 10 nucleotides align to TRBD2. Germline V lookup: CDR1 MGHRA, CDR2 YSYEKL. V was clipped by 6 bases and J by 4 bases; unmatched bases: 21. The CDR3 has 20 residues. The CDR3 spells CASRKQGLAEGTDPYNEQFF. For the CDR3, the DNA is TGCGCCAGCAGGAAACAAGGACTAGCGGAGGGAACAGACCCTTACAATGAGCAGTTCTTC.

CDR3 in amino acids: CASSLIDARSYEQYF. In DNA, the CDR3 is TGTGCCAGCAGCCTAATAGACGCGCGGTCCTACGAGCAGTACTTC. This chain uses TRBV14 with TRBJ2-7; D unresolved. Germline lookup yields CDR1 SGHDN and CDR2 FVKESK. The CDR3 runs to 15 residues. Trimming took 4 bases from V and 1 from J, leaving 14 bases between them.

This clone was counted between two and nine times. The chain is built from TRBV6-5 and TRBJ1-1, with D perhaps TRBD1 (6 bases). CDR3 length: 14 residues. V dropped 8 bases and J dropped 4 bases, with 17 bases sitting between them. From germline, CDR1 is MNHEY and CDR2 SVGAGI. This chain's CDR3 is CASQGGERFTEAFF. CDR3 coding DNA: TGTGCCAGCCAAGGGGGGGAACGCTTCACTGAAGCTTTCTTT.

J is TRBJ1-2 and V is TRBV7-9; 7 positions agree with TRBD1. Trimming took 2 bases from V and 2 from J; bases not matched to a gene: 2. This CDR3 is built from 14 residues. The V gene's germline CDR1 is SEHNR and CDR2 FQNEAQ (reference sequence). The CDR3 region has the DNA TGTGCCAGCAGCTTAAAACAGGGGAACTATGGCTACACCTTC. Translation: CASSLKQGNYGYTF.

In this sample, this clone turned up a few times. V usage is TRBV7-9 and J usage is TRBJ1-1; the D gene is possibly TRBD1 (6 bases). The CDR3 runs 14 residues. Germline values: CDR1 SEHNR, CDR2 FQNEAQ (reference sequence). Trimming shortened V by 3 bases and J by 5 bases, and 13 bases separated the two germline ends. CDR3 amino acids: CASSLGAPGTEAFF. For the CDR3, the DNA is TGTGCCAGCAGCTTGGGGGCCCCGGGGACTGAAGCTTTCTTT.

This clone was found a few times. Sequence at one end of the junction differs from germline and may be a read error. The rearrangement links TRBV6-1 to TRBJ1-1; D unclear. This CDR3 has 13 amino acids. CDR1 and CDR2 (germline): MNHNS, SASEGT. The CDR3 here is CASREGSYTEAFF. CDR3 nucleotides: TGTGCCAGCAGGGAAGGCAGTTACACTGAAGCTTTCTTT.

In its sample, this clone was seen a few times. V is TRBV5-1 and J is TRBJ1-2; the D gene is possibly TRBD1 (6 bases). Per the germline V gene, CDR1 is SGHRS and CDR2 is YFSETQ. V was cut by 4 bases and J by 4 bases, with 14 bases left in between. CDR3 length equals 14 residues. CDR3 in amino acids: CASSVRTESYGYTF. The CDR3 nucleotides read TGCGCCAGCAGCGTCCGGACAGAAAGCTATGGCTACACCTTC.

This clone was counted between two and nine times. The J gene is TRBJ1-1, the V gene TRBV5-6; 7 bases are a match to TRBD1. CDR1 SGHDT and CDR2 YYEEEE come from the germline V gene. V lost 3 bases to trimming and J lost 0 bases; unmatched junction nucleotides: 2. The CDR3 runs to 14 residues. The CDR3 nucleotides read TGTGCCAGCAGCTCGGGACAGCTGAACACTGAAGCTTTCTTT. Its translation: CASSSGQLNTEAFF.

The V and J genes are TRBV30 and TRBJ2-5; D remains ambiguous. The ends were cut back, 5 bases at V and 11 bases at J, with 12 bases in the middle. CDR1 is GTSNPN and CDR2 is SVGIG in the germline V gene (reference sequence). The CDR3 is made up of 10 amino acids. CDR3 nucleotides: TGTGCCTGGGGAATACAGCAGCAGTACTTC. Its translation is CAWGIQQQYF. The whole variable domain, filled in from reference TRBV30 and TRBJ2-5, reads SQTIHQWPATLVQPVGSPLSLECTVEGTSNPNLYWYRQAAGRGLQLLFYSVGIGQISSEVPQNLSASRPQDRQFILSSKKLLLSDSGFYLCAWGIQQQYFGPGTRLLVL.

In its sample, this clone was seen a few times. This sequence joins TRBV5-1 and TRBJ2-5; 10 bases are a match to TRBD2. CDR1 is SGHRS, CDR2 YFSETQ, per germline. This CDR3 is 15 amino acids long. The V and J ends lost 4 bases and 0 bases, in that order; junction bases with no gene match: 3. Written as DNA, the CDR3 is TGCGCCAGCAGCCCGACTAGCGGGTACCAAGAGACCCAGTACTTC. It specifies CASSPTSGYQETQYF.